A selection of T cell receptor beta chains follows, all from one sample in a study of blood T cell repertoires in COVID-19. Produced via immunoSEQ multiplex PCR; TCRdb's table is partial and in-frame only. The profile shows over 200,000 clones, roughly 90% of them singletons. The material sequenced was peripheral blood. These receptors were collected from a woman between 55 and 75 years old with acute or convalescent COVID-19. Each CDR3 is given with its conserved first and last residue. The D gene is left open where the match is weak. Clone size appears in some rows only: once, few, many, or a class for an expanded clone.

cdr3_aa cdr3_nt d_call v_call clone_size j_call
CASRRQGLGEQFF TGTGCCAGCAGGAGGCAGGGGCTTGGTGAGCAGTTCTTC - TRBV2 - TRBJ2-1
CASSLSGLNEQFF TGCGCCAGCAGCCTAAGTGGACTAAATGAGCAGTTCTTC - TRBV4-1 few TRBJ2-1
CASSQTGVWTDTQYF TGTGCCAGCAGCCAGACGGGGGTATGGACAGATACGCAGTATTTT - TRBV7-9 - TRBJ2-3
CASSLSGAYYGYTF TGTGCCAGCAGTTTAAGCGGGGCCTACTATGGCTACACCTTC - TRBV28 - TRBJ1-2
CASGLQVETNEKLFF TGTGCCAGCGGATTACAAGTGGAGACTAATGAAAAACTGTTTTTT - TRBV7-2 - TRBJ1-4
CASSSNPGEQYF TGTGCCAGCAGTTCTAACCCGGGCGAGCAGTACTTC - TRBV27 - TRBJ2-7
CASSLGQGGSYEQYF TGCGCCAGCAGCTTGGGACAGGGGGGGTCCTACGAGCAGTACTTC TRBD1 TRBV5-1 - TRBJ2-7
CASSMQVQETQYF TGTGCCAGTAGTATGCAGGTACAAGAGACCCAGTACTTC - TRBV19 - TRBJ2-5
CASSRGWVNTEAFF TGTGCCAGCAGCCGCGGTTGGGTGAACACTGAAGCTTTCTTT - TRBV5-5 - TRBJ1-1
CASSSTGDGREQYF TGCGCCAGCAGCTCGACAGGGGACGGACGCGAGCAGTACTTC TRBD1 TRBV5-1 - TRBJ2-7
CASRQGFGNTIYF TGTGCCAGCAGACAGGGGTTTGGAAACACCATATATTTT TRBD1 TRBV2 - TRBJ1-3
CASSLNTGELFF TGTGCCAGCAGTCTTAACACCGGGGAGCTGTTTTTT - TRBV7-6 - TRBJ2-2
CASGASGGRPQETQYF TGTGCCAGCGGCGCTAGCGGGGGGCGCCCGCAGGAGACCCAGTACTTC TRBD2 TRBV3-1/TRBV3-2 many TRBJ2-5
CASSLGGAYSNQPQHF TGTGCCAGCAGTTTAGGCGGCGCTTATAGCAATCAGCCCCAGCATTTT - TRBV28 - TRBJ1-5
CASSYDHYIEQYF TGTGCCAGCAGTTACGACCACTATATCGAGCAGTACTTC - TRBV6-6 - TRBJ2-7
CASSLTYLTGFGGYTF TGTGCCAGCAGCTTAACCTACTTGACAGGGTTCGGCGGCTACACCTTC TRBD1 TRBV7-9 - TRBJ1-2
CASSVAAVVSTDTQYF TGTGCCAGCAGCGTAGCGGCGGTGGTAAGCACAGATACGCAGTATTTT - TRBV9 - TRBJ2-3
CAWSGQGGFSGNTIYF TGTGCCTGGAGTGGGCAGGGGGGTTTCTCTGGAAACACCATATATTTT TRBD1 TRBV30 - TRBJ1-3
CASSSTGGSDGYTF TGTGCCAGCAGTTCGACAGGGGGCTCGGATGGCTACACCTTC TRBD1 TRBV27 - TRBJ1-2
CASRLGGRRTEAFF TGTGCCAGCAGGTTGGGCGGGAGAAGGACTGAAGCTTTCTTT - TRBV7-2 few TRBJ1-1
CASSPRYRGTDTQYF TGTGCCAGCAGCCCGAGATACAGGGGGACAGATACGCAGTATTTT TRBD1 TRBV6-5 - TRBJ2-3
CSASTVAGQPQHF TGCAGTGCTAGTACCGTTGCCGGTCAGCCCCAGCATTTT - TRBV20-1 - TRBJ1-5
CASSFVRGGLLYEQFF TGCGCCAGCAGCTTTGTGCGGGGGGGCCTTTTGTATGAGCAGTTCTTC TRBD2 TRBV5-1 - TRBJ2-1
CASSDRDRGRSYEQYF TGTGCCAGCAGTGACCGGGACAGGGGACGATCCTACGAGCAGTACTTC TRBD1 TRBV6-1 once TRBJ2-7
CASSFRQKETQYF TGTGCCAGCAGTTTTCGACAGAAAGAGACCCAGTACTTC - TRBV2 - TRBJ2-5
CASSPGGLLAEAFF TGTGCCAGCAGTCCGGGGGGTCTCTTGGCTGAAGCTTTCTTT - TRBV5-5 - TRBJ1-1
CASSPQGATTEAFF TGTGCCAGCTCACCTCAGGGGGCAACCACTGAAGCTTTCTTT TRBD1 TRBV18 few TRBJ1-1
CASSYRRGALEQYF TGTGCCAGCAGTTACCGGCGGGGGGCGCTTGAGCAGTACTTC TRBD2 TRBV6-5 - TRBJ2-7
CASSPRERETQYF TGTGCCAGCAGCCCCCGCGAGAGGGAGACCCAGTACTTC - TRBV7-3 - TRBJ2-5
CASSLAGMVGSYGYTF TGCGCCAGCAGCTTGGCGGGTATGGTAGGATCATATGGCTACACCTTC - TRBV5-1 - TRBJ1-2
CASIYQETQYF TGTGCCAGCATATATCAAGAGACCCAGTACTTC - TRBV2 - TRBJ2-5
CASTLGGGRAAFF TGTGCCAGCACCTTAGGGGGTGGGAGGGCAGCTTTCTTT - TRBV28 - TRBJ1-1
CASTSSGTPTGELFF TGTGCCAGTACCTCATCCGGGACACCCACCGGGGAGCTGTTTTTT - TRBV19 - TRBJ2-2
CASSEALRASGYEQYF TGTGCCAGCAGTGAAGCGCTTCGGGCTAGCGGCTACGAGCAGTACTTC TRBD2 TRBV6-1 - TRBJ2-7
CASSSTFQGQNNQPQHF TGTGCCAGCAGCTCGACATTCCAGGGGCAGAACAATCAGCCCCAGCATTTT - TRBV6-2/TRBV6-3 - TRBJ1-5
CASRSTDTQYF TGTGCCAGCAGATCAACAGATACGCAGTATTTT - TRBV25-1 once TRBJ2-3
CASSLAGGSEADTQYF TGTGCCAGCAGTTTGGCGGGAGGTAGTGAGGCGGATACGCAGTATTTT TRBD2 TRBV28 - TRBJ2-3
CASSLFQGGRTDTQYF TGCGCCAGCAGCTTGTTCCAGGGGGGTCGCACAGATACGCAGTATTTT - TRBV5-1 - TRBJ2-3
CASSIQRTGVNYGYTF TGTGCCAGTAGTATACAACGGACAGGAGTAAACTATGGCTACACCTTC TRBD1 TRBV19 - TRBJ1-2
CASKREGQVGELFF TGTGCCAGCAAGCGGGAGGGCCAGGTCGGGGAGCTGTTTTTT - TRBV21-1 - TRBJ2-2
CASSYLRSRTDTQYF TGTGCCAGCAGCTACCTCAGGTCCCGCACAGATACGCAGTATTTT - TRBV5-8 few TRBJ2-3
CASSLSGLYGYTF TGTGCCAGCAGTTTATCCGGGTTGTATGGCTACACCTTC - TRBV28 - TRBJ1-2
CASSQQGASNQPQHF TGTGCCAGCAGTCAGCAGGGGGCAAGCAATCAGCCCCAGCATTTT TRBD1 TRBV6-4 few TRBJ1-5
CASRGGAGGVYEQYF TGCGCCAGCAGGGGGGGCGCGGGAGGCGTATACGAGCAGTACTTC TRBD2 TRBV5-1 - TRBJ2-7
CASSSSGGFGGYTF TGTGCCAGCAGTTCATCGGGGGGCTTCGGTGGCTACACCTTC - TRBV6-5 - TRBJ1-2
CASGPREGGTGELFF TGTGCTAGTGGTCCCCGGGAGGGGGGCACCGGGGAGCTGTTTTTT TRBD2 TRBV12-5 - TRBJ2-2
CASSARQGAGREQFF TGTGCCAGTAGTGCAAGACAGGGGGCGGGTAGGGAGCAGTTCTTC TRBD1 TRBV19 once TRBJ2-1
CASSRRQGRNEKLFF TGTGCCAGCAGCCGTCGACAGGGGAGAAATGAAAAACTGTTTTTT TRBD1 TRBV7-8 - TRBJ1-4